Shown below are 12 T cell receptor beta chains from a single sample sequenced in a study of blood T cell repertoires in COVID-19. Profiling relied on immunoSEQ multiplex PCR, and the TCRdb table lists in-frame clones only, not all of them. The sample records more than 100,000 clones, more than 85% being singletons. Sequenced sample: peripheral blood. All receptors come from a man aged 50 to 59 with active or convalescent COVID-19.

This clone came up once. The chain is built from TRBV21-1 and TRBJ1-6; TRBD1, the table's D call, lacks a check against the DNA. TRBV21-1 is recorded as a pseudogene. There are 19 residues in the CDR3. The CDR3 DNA reads TGTGCCAGCAGCAAAGGGAGGCCGGGACAGAGAATAACTAATTCACCCCTCCACTTT. Translation: CASSKGRPGQRITNSPLHF.

The chain employs TRBV28 and TRBJ1-2; tentatively, D is TRBD1 (6 bases). The CDR3 has 14 residues. Germline values: CDR1 MDHEN, CDR2 SYDVKM. The V end lost 4 bases, the J end lost 6 bases, and 15 bases lay between the germline ends. CDR3: CASSSPGARDGYTF. The CDR3 DNA sequence: TGTGCCAGCAGTTCACCAGGGGCACGCGATGGCTACACCTTC.

J is TRBJ1-1 and V is TRBV28; TRBD1 agrees at 7 bases. Germline V gene lookup returns CDR1 MDHEN and CDR2 SYDVKM. The V gene end was trimmed by 3 bases and the J gene end by 4 bases; junction bases not matched to a gene: 8. The CDR3 covers 15 residues. CDR3 sequence: CASSLARQGSTEAFF. The CDR3 region has the DNA TGTGCCAGCAGTTTGGCTCGACAGGGTAGCACTGAAGCTTTCTTT. The complete variable domain, with remaining parts taken from reference TRBV28 and TRBJ1-1, reads DVKVTQSSRYLVKRTGEKVFLECVQDMDHENMFWYRQDPGLGLRLIYFSYDVKMKEKGDIPEGYSVSREKKERFSLILESASTNQTSMYLCASSLARQGSTEAFFGQGTRLTVV.

This sequence joins TRBV15 and TRBJ1-2, with 11 bases that match TRBD1. The CDR3 runs to 15 residues. V shed 6 bases, J shed 8 bases, and the junction held 11 bases outside the gene matches. Germline V gene data show CDR1 as LNHNV and CDR2 as YYDKDF (reference sequence). The CDR3 DNA is TGTGCCACCAGAGACTCTGGACAGGGGGCGAGGGGCTACACCTTC. Translating it yields CATRDSGQGARGYTF. The complete variable domain, with remaining parts taken from reference TRBV15 and TRBJ1-2, reads DAMVIQNPRYQVTQFGKPVTLSCSQTLNHNVMYWYQQKSSQAPKLLFHYYDKDFNNEADTPDNFQSRRPNTSFCFLDIRSPGLGDTAMYLCATRDSGQGARGYTFGSGTRLTVV.

The V gene is TRBV5-5, the J gene TRBJ1-6; the match to TRBD1 covers 10 bases. Germline V gene sequence: CDR1 SGHKS, CDR2 YYEKEE (reference sequence). The CDR3 has 15 amino acids. V dropped 4 bases and J dropped 9; count of bases not matched to a gene: 7. CDR3 protein: CASSPPTGGLSPLHF. CDR3 coding DNA: TGTGCCAGCAGCCCTCCGACAGGGGGCCTTTCACCCCTCCACTTT.

The chain is built from TRBV5-1 and TRBJ2-5; 8 positions match TRBD2. Germline assignment: CDR1 SGHRS and CDR2 YFSETQ. V was clipped by 4 bases and J by 5 bases; unmatched bases: 22. The CDR3 spans 19 residues. The DNA of the CDR3 is TGCGCCAGCAGCCCGGGGACCTTAGGACTAGCACCCTCTCGGGAGACCCAGTACTTC. This translates into CASSPGTLGLAPSRETQYF.

This clone appeared once. V and J are TRBV5-4 and TRBJ1-3, with 7 bases fitting TRBD1. With V trimmed by 4 bases and J by 0 bases, 7 bases remained unmatched. CDR1 and CDR2 (germline): SGHNT, YYREEE (reference sequence). The CDR3 sequence is 16 residues long. CDR3 residues: CASSEGQPSSGNTIYF. The DNA of the CDR3 is TGTGCCAGCAGCGAGGGACAGCCGAGCTCTGGAAACACCATATATTTT.

V gene TRBV6-2 or TRBV6-3 combines with J gene TRBJ1-2; D remains ambiguous. This CDR3 contains 15 residues. The V gene's germline CDR1 is MNHEY and CDR2 SVGEGT. V lost 5 bases to trimming and J lost 2 bases, with 15 bases between them. The CDR3 loop is CASSGPGRTNYGYTF. CDR3 coding DNA: TGTGCCAGCAGTGGTCCCGGGAGGACCAACTATGGCTACACCTTC.

V is TRBV5-4 and J is TRBJ1-4, with TRBD1 matching 9 bases. V was clipped by 3 bases and J by 6 bases; unmatched bases: 6. There are 15 residues in the CDR3. Germline V lookup: CDR1 SGHNT, CDR2 YYREEE (reference sequence). The CDR3 is CASSSPGQGYEKLFF. In DNA form, the CDR3 reads TGTGCCAGCAGCTCCCCGGGACAGGGCTATGAAAAACTGTTTTTT. The full variable domain, its missing parts supplied by reference TRBV5-4 and TRBJ1-4, is ETGVTQSPTHLIKTRGQQVTLRCSSQSGHNTVSWYQQALGQGPQFIFQYYREEENGRGNFPPRFSGLQFPNYSSELNVNALELDDSALYLCASSSPGQGYEKLFFGSGTQLSVL.

The chain couples TRBV5-6 to TRBJ2-7; 15 positions agree with TRBD2. V shed 1 base, J shed 0 bases, and the junction held 2 bases outside the gene matches. The CDR3 sequence is 17 residues long. The germline V gene has CDR1 SGHDT and CDR2 YYEEEE. This CDR3 reads CASSLRTSGRVSYEQYF. In nucleotides, the CDR3 is TGTGCCAGCAGCTTGAGGACTAGCGGGAGGGTCTCCTACGAGCAGTACTTC.

This rearrangement joins TRBV19 to TRBJ1-2; no reliable D call. V lost 7 bases and J 1 base, leaving 13 bases between the germline ends. CDR3 length: 14 amino acids. Germline values: CDR1 LNHDA, CDR2 SQIVND (reference sequence). The CDR3 spells CASKESRYNYGYTF. Here the CDR3 DNA reads TGTGCCAGTAAAGAGAGTCGTTATAACTATGGCTACACCTTC.

The rearrangement links TRBV5-1 to TRBJ2-1, with D possibly being TRBD2 (5 bases). Germline V gene data show CDR1 as SGHRS and CDR2 as YFSETQ. The length of the CDR3 is 14 residues. V dropped 0 bases and J dropped 8 bases, with 12 bases sitting between them. CDR3 DNA: TGCGCCAGCAGCTTGGGACTCGGGGTTGATGAGCAGTTCTTC. This gives the protein CASSLGLGVDEQFF.